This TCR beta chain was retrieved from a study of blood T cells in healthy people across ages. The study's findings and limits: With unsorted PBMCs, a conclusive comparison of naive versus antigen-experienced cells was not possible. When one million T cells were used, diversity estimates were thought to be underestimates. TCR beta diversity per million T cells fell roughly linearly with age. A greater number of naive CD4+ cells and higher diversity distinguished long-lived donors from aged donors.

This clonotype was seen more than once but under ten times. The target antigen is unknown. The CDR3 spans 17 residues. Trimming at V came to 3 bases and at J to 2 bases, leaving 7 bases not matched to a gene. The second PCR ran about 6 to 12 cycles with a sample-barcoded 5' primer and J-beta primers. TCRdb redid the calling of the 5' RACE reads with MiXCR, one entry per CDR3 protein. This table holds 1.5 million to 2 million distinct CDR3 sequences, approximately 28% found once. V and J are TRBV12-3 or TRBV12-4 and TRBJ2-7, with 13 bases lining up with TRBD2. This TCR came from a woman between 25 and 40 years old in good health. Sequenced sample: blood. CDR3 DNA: TGTGCCAGCAGTTTTCAGGGACTAGCGGGACCCACCTACGAGCAGTACTTC. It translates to CASSFQGLAGPTYEQYF.